The TCR beta chain under discussion was sequenced for a study of cytomegalovirus exposure and HLA in healthy donors. It was with 60 Vbeta and 13 Jbeta primers that the PCR ran. Sequencing used immunoSEQ multiplex PCR; TCRdb keeps in-frame clones, though not all of them. Here the sample spans under 250,000 clones, 70% to 80% being singletons. In germline, CDR1 is SGHVS, CDR2 FNYEAQ. The CDR3 length is 16 residues. V lost 4 bases to trimming and J lost 0 bases; unmatched junction nucleotides: 6. Findings and limits, study-wide: Immune exposure information comprised only CMV serostatus. A later analysis linked a missense variant in DCLRE1C to the trimming of TCR beta V and J genes. Reported findings show TCR beta sequences accurately forecast HLA-A and HLA-B alleles in most subjects.

As regards this clone: Its target is not known.

The chain employs TRBV7-6 and TRBJ2-7; TRBD2 agrees at 10 bases. Input material: PBMCs. This TCR was recovered from a woman between 25 and 40 years old in good health and CMV-seropositive. The CDR3 loop reads CASSSPGTSVSYEQYF. The DNA for the CDR3 is TGTGCCAGCAGCTCACCAGGGACTAGCGTCTCCTACGAGCAGTACTTC.